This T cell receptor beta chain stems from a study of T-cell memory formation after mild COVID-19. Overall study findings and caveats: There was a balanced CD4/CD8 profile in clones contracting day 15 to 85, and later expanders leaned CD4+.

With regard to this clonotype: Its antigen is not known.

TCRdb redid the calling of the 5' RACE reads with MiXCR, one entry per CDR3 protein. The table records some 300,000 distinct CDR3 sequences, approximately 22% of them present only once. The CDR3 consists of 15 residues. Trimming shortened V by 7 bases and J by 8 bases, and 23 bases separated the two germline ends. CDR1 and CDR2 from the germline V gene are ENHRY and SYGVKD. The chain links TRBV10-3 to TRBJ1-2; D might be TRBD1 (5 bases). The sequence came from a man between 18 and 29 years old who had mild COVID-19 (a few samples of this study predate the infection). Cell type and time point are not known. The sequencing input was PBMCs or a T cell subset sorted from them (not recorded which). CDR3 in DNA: TGTGCCATCATGGTCGTATTGGGGGGATCTGGGGGCTACACCTTC. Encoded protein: CAIMVVLGGSGGYTF.